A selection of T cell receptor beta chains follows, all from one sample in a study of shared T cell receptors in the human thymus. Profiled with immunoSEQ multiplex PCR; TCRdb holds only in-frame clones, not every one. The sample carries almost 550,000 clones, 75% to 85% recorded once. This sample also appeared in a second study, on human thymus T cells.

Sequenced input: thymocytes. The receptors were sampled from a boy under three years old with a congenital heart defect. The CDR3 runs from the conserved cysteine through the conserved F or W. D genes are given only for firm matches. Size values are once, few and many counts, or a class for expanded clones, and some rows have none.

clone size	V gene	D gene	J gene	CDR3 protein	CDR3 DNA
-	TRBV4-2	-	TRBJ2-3	CASSLRLSGVVECTDTQYF	TGTGCCAGCAGCCTAAGATTGTCGGGAGTGGTTGAGTGTACAGATACGCAGTATTTT
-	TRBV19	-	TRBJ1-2	CASRGKQGNGYTF	TGTGCCAGTAGAGGAAAACAGGGAAATGGCTACACCTTC
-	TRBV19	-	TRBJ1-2	CASSIGGRVYGYTF	TGTGCCAGTAGTATTGGCGGCCGAGTCTATGGCTACACCTTC
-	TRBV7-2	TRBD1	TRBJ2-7	CASSLSGTGKDEQYF	TGTGCCAGCAGCTTATCAGGGACAGGGAAGGACGAGCAGTACTTC
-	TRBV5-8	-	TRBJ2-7	CASTSEQEQYF	TGTGCCAGCACCTCAGAACAGGAGCAGTACTTC
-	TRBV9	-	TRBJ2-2	CASSVVGTPTTTRGNTGELFF	TGTGCCAGCAGCGTAGTGGGGACGCCCACAACCACGCGGGGGAACACCGGGGAGCTGTTTTTT
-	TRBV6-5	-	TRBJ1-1	CASSLQETANTEAFF	TGTGCCAGCAGCCTACAGGAGACAGCGAACACTGAAGCTTTCTTT
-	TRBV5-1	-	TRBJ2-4	CASSPVPPAKNIQYF	TGCGCCAGCAGCCCCGTCCCCCCGGCCAAAAACATTCAGTACTTC
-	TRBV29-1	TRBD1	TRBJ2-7	CSVWDRGTSYEQYF	TGCAGCGTCTGGGACAGGGGAACGTCCTACGAGCAGTACTTC
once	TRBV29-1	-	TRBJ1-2	CSVRGFGYTF	TGCAGCGTTAGGGGGTTTGGCTACACCTTC
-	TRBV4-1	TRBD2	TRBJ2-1	CASSLTSGEDEQFF	TGCGCCAGCAGCTTGACTAGCGGGGAGGATGAGCAGTTCTTC
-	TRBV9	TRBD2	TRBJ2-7	CASSASPGLGAYEQYF	TGTGCCAGCAGCGCCTCACCGGGACTAGGGGCCTACGAGCAGTACTTC
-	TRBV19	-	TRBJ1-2	CASSIVGQNYGYTF	TGTGCCAGTAGTATAGTAGGACAGAACTATGGCTACACCTTC
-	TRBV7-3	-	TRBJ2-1	CASSLGRGSNEQFF	TGTGCCAGCAGCTTAGGGAGAGGCTCCAATGAGCAGTTCTTC
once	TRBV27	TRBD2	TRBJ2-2	CASRKRENTGELFF	TGTGCCAGCAGGAAGCGGGAGAACACCGGGGAGCTGTTTTTT
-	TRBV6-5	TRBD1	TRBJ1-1	CASRNRTGGCPEAFF	TGTGCCAGCAGAAATAGGACAGGGGGCTGCCCTGAAGCTTTCTTT
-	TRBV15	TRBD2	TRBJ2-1	CATSPRLAGGNEQFF	TGTGCCACCAGCCCCAGACTAGCGGGAGGGAATGAGCAGTTCTTC
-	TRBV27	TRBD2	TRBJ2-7	CASSFNQRGASYEQYF	TGTGCCAGCAGTTTTAACCAGCGGGGGGCCTCCTACGAGCAGTACTTC
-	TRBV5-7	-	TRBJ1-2	CASSLDHRGRANNYGYTF	TGTGCCAGCAGCTTGGACCATAGGGGGAGGGCTAATAACTATGGCTACACCTTC
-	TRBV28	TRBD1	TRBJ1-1	CASSYSGTGTGEAFF	TGTGCCAGCAGTTACTCCGGGACAGGGACTGGGGAAGCTTTCTTT
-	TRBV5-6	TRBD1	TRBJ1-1	CASSILTGKGTEAFF	TGTGCCAGCAGCATCCTGACAGGGAAGGGCACTGAAGCTTTCTTT
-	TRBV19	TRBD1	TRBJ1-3	CASIARGPGQGAKSSGNTIYF	TGTGCCAGTATCGCGCGGGGGCCGGGACAGGGGGCCAAAAGCTCTGGAAACACCATATATTTT
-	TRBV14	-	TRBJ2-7	CASSQEPTQGYEQYF	TGTGCCAGCAGCCAAGAGCCGACACAGGGATACGAGCAGTACTTC
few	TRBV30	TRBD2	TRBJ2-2	CAWSTSYPGGHTGELFF	TGTGCCTGGAGTACATCTTATCCGGGAGGTCACACCGGGGAGCTGTTTTTT
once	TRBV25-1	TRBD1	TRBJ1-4	CASSERGQGAREKLFF	TGTGCCAGCAGTGAAAGGGGACAGGGGGCGCGTGAAAAACTGTTTTTT
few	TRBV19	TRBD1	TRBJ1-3	CASSFTGGPGNTIYF	TGTGCCAGTAGCTTTACAGGGGGCCCAGGAAACACCATATATTTT
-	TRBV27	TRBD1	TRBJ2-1	CASSPRTRGNEQFF	TGTGCCAGCAGTCCCCGGACCAGGGGGAATGAGCAGTTCTTC
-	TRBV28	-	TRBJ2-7	CASSINLARGYEQYF	TGTGCCAGCAGCATCAACCTGGCACGGGGGTACGAGCAGTACTTC
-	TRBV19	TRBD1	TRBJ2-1	CASSTPGTGFYNEQFF	TGTGCCAGTAGTACCCCCGGGACAGGGTTTTACAATGAGCAGTTCTTC
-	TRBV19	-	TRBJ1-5	CASSIERRGHRDQPQHF	TGTGCCAGTAGTATAGAACGCCGGGGACACCGAGATCAGCCCCAGCATTTT
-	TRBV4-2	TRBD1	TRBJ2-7	CASSQNPSTGDEQYF	TGTGCCAGCAGCCAAAACCCCTCGACAGGGGACGAGCAGTACTTC
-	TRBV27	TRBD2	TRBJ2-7	CASSLRLGLAGGPSSYEQYF	TGTGCCAGCAGTTTGCGGTTGGGGCTAGCGGGAGGGCCGAGTTCCTACGAGCAGTACTTC
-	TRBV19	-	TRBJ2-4	CASSIGQVQSSVPKNIQYF	TGTGCCAGTAGTATCGGTCAGGTTCAATCCTCGGTCCCAAAAAACATTCAGTACTTC
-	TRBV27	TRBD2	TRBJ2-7	CASRDGTSGAYEQYF	TGTGCCAGCAGGGACGGGACTAGCGGCGCGTACGAGCAGTACTTC
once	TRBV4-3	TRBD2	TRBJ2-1	CASSQEGGRAYNEQFF	TGCGCCAGCAGCCAAGAAGGCGGGAGGGCCTACAATGAGCAGTTCTTC
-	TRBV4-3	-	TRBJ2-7	CASSQVLSRLATRYEQYF	TGCGCCAGCAGCCAAGTCTTGAGCCGGCTAGCGACCCGATACGAGCAGTACTTC
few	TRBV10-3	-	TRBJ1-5	CAISEGGLSNQPQHF	TGTGCCATCAGTGAGGGGGGGTTGAGCAATCAGCCCCAGCATTTT
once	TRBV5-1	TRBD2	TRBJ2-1	CASSPGLADDNEQFF	TGCGCCAGCAGCCCGGGACTAGCGGATGACAATGAGCAGTTCTTC
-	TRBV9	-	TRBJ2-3	CASSVGTSRTDTQYF	TGTGCCAGCAGCGTAGGAACTAGCCGCACAGATACGCAGTATTTT
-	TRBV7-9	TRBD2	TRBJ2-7	CATSPGLAGGGGEQYF	TGTGCCACATCACCGGGACTAGCGGGAGGAGGGGGCGAGCAGTACTTC
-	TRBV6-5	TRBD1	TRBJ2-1	CASSQRQGAYNEQFF	TGTGCCAGCAGTCAAAGACAGGGGGCGTACAATGAGCAGTTCTTC
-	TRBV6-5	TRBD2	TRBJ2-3	CASSYGRESSTDTQYF	TGTGCCAGCAGTTACGGGCGGGAGAGTAGCACAGATACGCAGTATTTT
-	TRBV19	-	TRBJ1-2	CASSIGDGADTF	TGTGCCAGTAGTATTGGAGACGGAGCCGACACCTTC
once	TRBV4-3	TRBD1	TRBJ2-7	CASSQDTGGAYEQYF	TGCGCCAGCAGCCAAGATACAGGGGGCGCCTACGAGCAGTACTTC
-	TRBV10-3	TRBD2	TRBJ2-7	CAISELGTSGISYEQYF	TGTGCCATCAGTGAGTTGGGGACTAGCGGGATCTCCTACGAGCAGTACTTC
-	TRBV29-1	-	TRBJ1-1	CSVEFRLMNTEAFF	TGCAGCGTTGAATTTAGACTGATGAACACTGAAGCTTTCTTT
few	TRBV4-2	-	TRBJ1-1	CASSQDRNRTEAFF	TGTGCCAGCAGCCAAGATAGGAACAGGACTGAAGCTTTCTTT